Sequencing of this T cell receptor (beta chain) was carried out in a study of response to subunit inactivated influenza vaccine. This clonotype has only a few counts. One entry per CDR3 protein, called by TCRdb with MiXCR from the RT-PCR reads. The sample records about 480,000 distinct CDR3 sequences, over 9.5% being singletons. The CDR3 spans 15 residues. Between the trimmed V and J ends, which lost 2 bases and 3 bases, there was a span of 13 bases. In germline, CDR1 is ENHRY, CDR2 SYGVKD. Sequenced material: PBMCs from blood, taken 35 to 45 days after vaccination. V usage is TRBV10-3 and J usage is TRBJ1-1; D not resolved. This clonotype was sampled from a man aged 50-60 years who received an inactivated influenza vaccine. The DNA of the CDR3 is TGTGCCATCAGTGAGACAATACGGGGTTACACTGAAGCTTTCTTT. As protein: CAISETIRGYTEAFF.